The clone carrying this T cell receptor (beta chain) showed up just a few times. Its cognate antigen is unknown. The germline V gene encodes CDR1 LGHDT and CDR2 YNNKEL (reference sequence). The ends were cut back, 7 bases at V and 3 bases at J, with 12 bases in the middle. The CDR3 has 13 amino acids. The sample is drawn from a study of CD8 T cells in ankylosing spondylitis. TCRdb reanalysed the 5' RACE reads using MiXCR and keeps one entry per CDR3 protein. The table lists some 270,000 distinct CDR3 sequences, roughly a third of them singletons. Study findings and constraints: Clones linked with disease were CD8+ and fairly uncommon in the peripheral blood. A TCR beta motif of about eight highly homologous variants appeared characteristic of ankylosing spondylitis blood. There was reportedly significant enrichment of clones that were disease-linked in matched ankylosing spondylitis synovial fluid.

The receptor was isolated from a male donor with ankylosing spondylitis or in good health (not recorded which). The sequenced material came from blood, either unsorted or a sorted T cell fraction (not recorded which). The rearrangement joins TRBV3-1 to TRBJ1-1; a weak D match, TRBD1 (6 bases). CDR3 DNA: TGTGCCAGCATCGGACAGTGGCACACTGAAGCTTTCTTT. Protein sequence: CASIGQWHTEAFF.